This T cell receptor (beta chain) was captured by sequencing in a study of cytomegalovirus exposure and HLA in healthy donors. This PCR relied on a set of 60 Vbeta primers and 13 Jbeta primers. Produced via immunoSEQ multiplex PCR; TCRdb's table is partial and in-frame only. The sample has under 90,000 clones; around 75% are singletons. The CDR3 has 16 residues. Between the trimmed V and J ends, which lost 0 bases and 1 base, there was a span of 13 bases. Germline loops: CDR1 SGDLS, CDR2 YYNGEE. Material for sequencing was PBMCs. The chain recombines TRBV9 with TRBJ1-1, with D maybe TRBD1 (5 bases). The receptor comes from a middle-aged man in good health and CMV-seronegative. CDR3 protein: CASSVATGGANTEAFF. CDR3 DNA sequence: TGTGCCAGCAGCGTAGCTACGGGAGGGGCGAACACTGAAGCTTTCTTT. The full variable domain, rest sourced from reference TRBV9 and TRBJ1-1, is DSGVTQTPKHLITATGQRVTLRCSPRSGDLSVYWYQQSLDQGLQFLIQYYNGEERAKGNILERFSAQQFPDLHSELNLSSLELGDSALYFCASSVATGGANTEAFFGQGTRLTVV.